This is a list of T cell receptor beta chains from one sample in a study of cytomegalovirus exposure and HLA in healthy donors. Sequencing used immunoSEQ multiplex PCR; TCRdb keeps in-frame clones, though not all of them. The sample has some 130,000 clones, about 70% seen once. Sample: PBMCs. These receptor sequences come from a man aged 35 to 55 in good health and CMV-seronegative. The CDR3 runs from the conserved cysteine through the conserved F or W. A D gene is named only where the DNA matches it firmly. Only part of the rows carry a size: once, few, many, or a class if the clone is expanded.

TRBD1 few TRBJ1-6 TRBV7-2 CASSLVSTGDSPLHF TGTGCCAGCAGCTTAGTATCGACAGGGGATTCACCCCTCCACTTT
TRBD1 few TRBJ2-5 TRBV4-3 CASSQEATGTGEETQYF TGCGCCAGCAGCCAAGAGGCTACCGGGACAGGGGAAGAGACCCAGTACTTC
NA few TRBJ1-2 TRBV9 CASSAPTGLRGYTF TGTGCCAGCAGCGCTCCCACGGGACTTCGGGGCTACACCTTC
NA NA TRBJ2-7 TRBV5-1 CASSLAKNYEQYF TGCGCCAGCAGCTTGGCCAAAAACTACGAGCAGTACTTC
NA NA TRBJ2-1 TRBV10-1 CASSDRQGGYNEQFF TGCGCCAGCAGTGACCGTCAGGGAGGCTACAATGAGCAGTTCTTC
NA NA TRBJ1-1 TRBV7-2 CASSLVGGRSNTEAFF TGTGCCAGCAGCTTAGTGGGGGGGCGGTCGAACACTGAAGCTTTCTTT
NA NA TRBJ1-2 TRBV6-5 CASSYSSQPYGYTF TGTGCCAGCAGTTACTCGTCACAGCCCTATGGCTACACCTTC
TRBD2 NA TRBJ2-1 TRBV4-2 CASSQTSGRAYNEQFF TGTGCCAGCAGCCAAACCAGCGGGAGGGCATACAATGAGCAGTTCTTC
TRBD2 NA TRBJ2-7 TRBV7-8 CASSLVVGLAGGGEQYF TGTGCCAGCAGCTTAGTTGTCGGACTAGCGGGAGGGGGAGAGCAGTACTTC
TRBD2 NA TRBJ2-2 TRBV5-4 CASSPGLAGAGELFF TGTGCCAGCAGCCCCGGACTAGCTGGGGCCGGGGAGCTGTTTTTT
NA NA TRBJ2-5 TRBV7-7 CASSAQMKETQYF TGTGCCAGCAGCGCACAGATGAAAGAGACCCAGTACTTC
NA NA TRBJ1-2 TRBV19 CASSTGPFGYTF TGTGCCAGTAGTACTGGGCCATTCGGCTACACCTTC
TRBD2 NA TRBJ2-3 TRBV6-1 CASRRAGVTDTQYF TGTGCCAGCAGGCGAGCGGGAGTCACAGATACGCAGTATTTT
NA NA TRBJ2-7 TRBV5-1 CASSRTGGDFEQYF TGCGCCAGCAGCCGGACAGGTGGGGACTTCGAGCAGTACTTC
TRBD1 NA TRBJ2-2 TRBV7-8 CASSLRTGDGELFF TGTGCCAGCAGCCTCAGGACAGGGGACGGGGAGCTGTTTTTT
TRBD2 NA TRBJ2-7 TRBV2 CASSSGGVDQNTYEQYF TGTGCCAGCAGTTCGGGGGGTGTTGATCAGAATACGTACGAGCAGTACTTC
TRBD2 NA TRBJ2-1 TRBV5-1 CASSLLAGVNNEQFF TGCGCCAGCAGCTTGCTAGCGGGGGTAAACAATGAGCAGTTCTTC
TRBD1 NA TRBJ2-7 TRBV10-3 CAISESGTGSYEQYF TGTGCCATCAGTGAGTCCGGGACAGGCTCCTACGAGCAGTACTTC
TRBD1 NA TRBJ2-1 TRBV19 CASSPRGTGSYNEQFF TGTGCCAGTAGTCCCCGGGGGACAGGGAGCTACAATGAGCAGTTCTTC
TRBD1 NA TRBJ2-3 TRBV11-3 CASSTRTGVRTDTQYF TGTGCCAGCAGCACTAGGACAGGGGTTAGAACAGATACGCAGTATTTT
NA few TRBJ1-4 TRBV7-5 CARSLSDREATNEKLFF TGTGCCAGAAGCTTATCAGACAGGGAAGCAACTAATGAAAAACTGTTTTTT
NA NA TRBJ2-4 TRBV6-1 CASSEAGHSLTDIQYF TGTGCCAGCAGTGAAGCGGGACACTCCCTAACGGACATTCAGTACTTC
TRBD2 NA TRBJ2-5 TRBV4-3 CASSQDYLAGQETQYF TGCGCCAGCAGCCAAGATTATCTAGCGGGGCAAGAGACCCAGTACTTC
TRBD2 few TRBJ2-7 TRBV7-2 CASSLALTGGPVDEQYF TGTGCCAGCAGCTTAGCGCTCACGGGAGGGCCGGTGGACGAGCAGTACTTC
NA once TRBJ2-2 TRBV7-2 CASSLGTFYTGELFF TGTGCCAGCAGTCTTGGTACTTTCTACACCGGGGAGCTGTTTTTT
NA NA TRBJ2-1 TRBV21-1 CASSKIRRTSGGSNEQFF TGTGCCAGCAGCAAAATACGGAGGACTAGCGGGGGATCCAATGAGCAGTTCTTC
NA NA TRBJ1-2 TRBV6-5 CASSYSGGLPYGYTF TGTGCCAGCAGTTACTCTGGTGGGCTCCCGTATGGCTACACCTTC
TRBD1 NA TRBJ2-7 TRBV18 CASSPRQGTEQYF TGTGCCAGCTCACCGAGACAGGGGACCGAGCAGTACTTC
NA NA TRBJ1-1 TRBV5-1 CASSLGRLPEAFF TGCGCCAGCAGCTTGGGCAGGCTCCCCGAAGCTTTCTTT
NA NA TRBJ1-4 TRBV5-4 CASSLTVASANEKLFF TGTGCCAGCAGCTTGACAGTTGCCTCCGCTAATGAAAAACTGTTTTTT
TRBD1 NA TRBJ1-6 TRBV29-1 CSVADRADSPLHF TGCAGCGTTGCGGACAGGGCTGATTCACCCCTCCACTTT
TRBD2 once TRBJ2-7 TRBV29-1 CSVERAGGEQYF TGCAGCGTTGAGCGAGCGGGAGGCGAGCAGTACTTC
NA few TRBJ2-5 TRBV5-1 CASSADSSGTQYF TGCGCCAGCAGCGCGGACTCTTCGGGGACCCAGTACTTC
NA NA TRBJ1-5 TRBV7-2 CASSLVGEYFQPQHF TGTGCCAGCAGCTTAGTCGGGGAATATTTTCAGCCCCAGCATTTT
NA NA TRBJ1-5 TRBV4-3 CASSQDRTGYQPQHF TGCGCCAGCAGCCAAGACCGAACAGGGTATCAGCCCCAGCATTTT
TRBD2 NA TRBJ2-5 TRBV25-1 CASSPWGTSGGHQETQYF TGTGCCAGCAGTCCCTGGGGGACTAGCGGGGGCCACCAAGAGACCCAGTACTTC
TRBD1 NA TRBJ2-1 TRBV19 CASSSRQGNEQFF TGTGCCAGTAGTTCACGACAGGGCAATGAGCAGTTCTTC
TRBD1 NA TRBJ1-1 TRBV29-1 CSVEGDRATEAFF TGCAGCGTTGAGGGGGACAGGGCCACTGAAGCTTTCTTT
TRBD1 NA TRBJ2-7 TRBV6-1 CASTEPGDRGYEQYF TGTGCCAGCACCGAACCCGGGGACAGGGGTTACGAGCAGTACTTC
NA NA TRBJ2-7 TRBV21-1 CASSPWTGGRSYEQYF TGTGCCAGCAGCCCCTGGACAGGGGGGAGGTCCTACGAGCAGTACTTC
NA once TRBJ2-2 TRBV11-2 CASSPGWGANTGELFF TGTGCCAGCAGCCCCGGGTGGGGGGCGAACACCGGGGAGCTGTTTTTT
TRBD2 NA TRBJ2-2 TRBV7-6 CASSKAGGNTGELFF TGTGCCAGCAGTAAAGCGGGAGGGAACACCGGGGAGCTGTTTTTT
NA NA TRBJ2-4 TRBV7-9 CASTSPLLAKNIQYF TGTGCCAGCACCTCCCCGTTGTTAGCCAAAAACATTCAGTACTTC
NA NA TRBJ2-1 TRBV7-9 CASSSPLGGDEQFF TGTGCCAGCAGCTCCCCCCTCGGCGGAGATGAGCAGTTCTTC
NA once TRBJ2-3 TRBV6-5 CASARGSEWYF TGTGCCAGCGCGAGGGGGAGTGAGTGGTATTTT
NA NA TRBJ2-7 TRBV4-1 CASSQEEGLWDEQYF TGCGCCAGCAGCCAAGAGGAGGGGCTTTGGGACGAGCAGTACTTC
TRBD1 NA TRBJ2-3 TRBV5-1 CASSYGQGRGIDTQYF TGCGCCAGCAGCTACGGACAGGGGCGAGGTATAGATACGCAGTATTTT
TRBD1 NA TRBJ2-7 TRBV27 CASSPGQGGYEQYF TGTGCCAGCAGTCCGGGACAGGGAGGCTACGAGCAGTACTTC
TRBD2 NA TRBJ2-7 TRBV27 CASSLLGLADSYEQYF TGTGCCAGCAGCTTACTGGGACTAGCGGATTCCTACGAGCAGTACTTC